This T cell receptor (beta chain) emerged from a study of cytomegalovirus exposure and HLA in healthy donors. It was with 60 Vbeta and 13 Jbeta primers that the PCR ran. In the authors' workflow: Later, roughly 86 million unique TCR beta chains were counted in an analysis, and roughly 11 million of them were shared. The table came from immunoSEQ multiplex PCR; TCRdb's copy has only in-frame clones and leaves some out. V and J calls and clone size are those listed in that table; D and trimming were worked out from the DNA. The sample includes under 300,000 clones, 85% to 95% of them seen just once. The CDR3 consists of 17 residues. V was cut by 0 bases and J by 4 bases, with 18 bases left in between. In germline, CDR1 is LNHNV, CDR2 YYDKDF (reference sequence).

This sequence was found in a girl aged 2 to 9 in good health and CMV-seronegative. Sequencing used PBMCs. The chain is built from TRBV15 and TRBJ1-2; TRBD1 is a possible D gene (6 bases). CDR3 residues: CATSRDGSPGEGYGYTF. The CDR3 DNA sequence: TGTGCCACCAGCAGAGATGGGTCCCCAGGGGAAGGCTATGGCTACACCTTC.